The sequence of this T cell receptor beta chain was determined in a study of blood T cell repertoires in COVID-19. Across the study: From T cells, B-cell-depleted T cells, or PBMCs came the material, which was cDNA or gDNA.

The V end lost 5 bases, the J end lost 8 bases, and 16 bases lay between the germline ends. The germline gives CDR1 SEHNR, CDR2 FQNEAQ (reference sequence). The CDR3 is made up of 14 amino acids. Repertoires were generated with immunoSEQ multiplex PCR, while TCRdb's copy carries only in-frame clones and drops some. This sample yields 190,000 or so clones, of which approximately 86% are seen a single time; 10% belongs to the top ten. The V gene is TRBV7-9, the J gene TRBJ2-1; tentatively, D is TRBD2 (7 bases). The clonotype originates from a young man with acute COVID-19. The sequenced material came from PBMCs or T cells enriched from blood (not recorded which). CDR3 in amino acids: CASSPYGGLDEQFF. The CDR3 coding sequence is TGTGCCAGCAGCCCCTACGGGGGGCTTGATGAGCAGTTCTTC.